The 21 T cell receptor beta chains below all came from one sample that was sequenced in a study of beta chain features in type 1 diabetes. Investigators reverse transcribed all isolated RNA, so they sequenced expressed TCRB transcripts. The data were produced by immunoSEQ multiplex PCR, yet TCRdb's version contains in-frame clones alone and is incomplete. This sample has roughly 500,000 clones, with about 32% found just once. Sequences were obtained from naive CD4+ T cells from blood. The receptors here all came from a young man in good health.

The CDR3 nucleotides are TGTGCCAGCAGCTTCCAGACTAGCGGGATAAATGAGCAGTTCTTC. Protein product: CASSFQTSGINEQFF. The genes are TRBV7-2 and TRBJ2-1; 11 nucleotides align to TRBD2. The CDR3 is made up of 15 amino acids. V lost 3 bases, J lost 7 bases, and 5 bases stayed unmatched. Germline-derived CDR1 and CDR2 are SGHTA and FQGNSA.

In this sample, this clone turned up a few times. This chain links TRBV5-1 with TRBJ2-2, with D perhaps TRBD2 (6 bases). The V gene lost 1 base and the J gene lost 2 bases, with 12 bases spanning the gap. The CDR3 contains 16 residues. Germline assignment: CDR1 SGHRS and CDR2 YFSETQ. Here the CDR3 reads CASSLLSGANTGELFF. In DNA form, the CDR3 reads TGCGCCAGCAGCTTGCTTAGCGGAGCAAACACCGGGGAGCTGTTTTTT. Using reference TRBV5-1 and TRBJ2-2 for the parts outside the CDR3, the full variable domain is KAGVTQTPRYLIKTRGQQVTLSCSPISGHRSVSWYQQTPGQGLQFLFEYFSETQRNKGNFPGRFSGRQFSNSRSEMNVSTLELGDSALYLCASSLLSGANTGELFFGEGSRLTVL.

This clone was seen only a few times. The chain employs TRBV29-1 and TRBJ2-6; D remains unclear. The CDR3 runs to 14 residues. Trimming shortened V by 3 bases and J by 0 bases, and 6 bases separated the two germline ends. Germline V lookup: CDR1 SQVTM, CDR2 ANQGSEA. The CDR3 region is CSVDESSGANVLTF. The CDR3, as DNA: TGCAGCGTTGATGAGAGCTCTGGGGCCAACGTCCTGACTTTC.

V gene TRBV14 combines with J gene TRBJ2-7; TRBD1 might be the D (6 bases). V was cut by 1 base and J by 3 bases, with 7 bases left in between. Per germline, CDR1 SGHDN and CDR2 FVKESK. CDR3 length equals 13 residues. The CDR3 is CASSQGDNYEQYF. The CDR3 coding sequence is TGTGCCAGCAGCCAAGGGGACAACTACGAGCAGTACTTC.

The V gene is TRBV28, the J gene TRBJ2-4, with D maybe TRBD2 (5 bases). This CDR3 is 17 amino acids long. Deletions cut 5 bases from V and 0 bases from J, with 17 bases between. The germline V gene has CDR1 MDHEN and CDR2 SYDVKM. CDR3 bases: TGTGCCAGCAGTCTCCGGACTGCATCCCTAGCCAAAAACATTCAGTACTTC. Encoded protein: CASSLRTASLAKNIQYF.

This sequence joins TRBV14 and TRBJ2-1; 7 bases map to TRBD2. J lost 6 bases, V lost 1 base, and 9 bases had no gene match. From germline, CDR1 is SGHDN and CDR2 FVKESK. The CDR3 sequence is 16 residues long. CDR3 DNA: TGTGCCAGCAGCCAAGGAGGGAGGGCCGACCGCAATGAGCAGTTCTTC. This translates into CASSQGGRADRNEQFF.

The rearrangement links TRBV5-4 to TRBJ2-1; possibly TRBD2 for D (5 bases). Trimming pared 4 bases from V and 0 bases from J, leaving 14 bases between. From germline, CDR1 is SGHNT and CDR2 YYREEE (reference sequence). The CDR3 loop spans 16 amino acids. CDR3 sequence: CASSTGGQSSYNEQFF. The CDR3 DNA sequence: TGTGCCAGCAGCACTGGCGGGCAAAGCTCCTACAATGAGCAGTTCTTC. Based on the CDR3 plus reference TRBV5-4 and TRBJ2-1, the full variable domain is ETGVTQSPTHLIKTRGQQVTLRCSSQSGHNTVSWYQQALGQGPQFIFQYYREEENGRGNFPPRFSGLQFPNYSSELNVNALELDDSALYLCASSTGGQSSYNEQFFGPGTRLTVL.

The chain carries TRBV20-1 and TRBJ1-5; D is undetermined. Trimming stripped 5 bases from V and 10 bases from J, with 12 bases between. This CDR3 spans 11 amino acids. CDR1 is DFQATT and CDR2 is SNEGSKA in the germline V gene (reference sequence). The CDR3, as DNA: TGCAGTGCTCCCCATGGGGAACCCCAGCATTTT. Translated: CSAPHGEPQHF.

The CDR3 spells CSVEGDRETDTQYF. As DNA, the CDR3 is TGCAGCGTTGAAGGGGACAGAGAAACAGATACGCAGTATTTT. V gene TRBV29-1 combines with J gene TRBJ2-3, with 7 bases aligning to TRBD1. From germline, CDR1 is SQVTM and CDR2 ANQGSEA. The CDR3 spans 14 residues. V lost 1 base and J lost 3; bases outside the gene matches: 4.

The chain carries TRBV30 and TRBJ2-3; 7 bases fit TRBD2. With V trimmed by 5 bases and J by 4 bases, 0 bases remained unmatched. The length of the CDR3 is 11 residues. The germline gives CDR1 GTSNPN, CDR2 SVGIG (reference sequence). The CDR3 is CAWAGADTQYF. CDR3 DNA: TGTGCCTGGGCGGGGGCAGATACGCAGTATTTT.

CDR3 protein: CASSRYDREAGNTIYF. The DNA of the CDR3 is TGCGCCAGCAGCCGATATGACAGGGAGGCTGGAAACACCATATATTTT. The chain recombines TRBV5-1 with TRBJ1-3; 7 bases match TRBD1. The trim removed 4 bases at V and 2 bases at J, leaving 9 bases unmatched. Germline V gives CDR1 SGHRS, CDR2 YFSETQ. This CDR3 has 16 amino acids.

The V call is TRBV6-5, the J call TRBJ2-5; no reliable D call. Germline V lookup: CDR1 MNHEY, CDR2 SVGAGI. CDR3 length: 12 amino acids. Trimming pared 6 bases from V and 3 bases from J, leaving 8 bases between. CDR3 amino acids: CASRISEETQYF. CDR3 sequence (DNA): TGTGCCAGCAGGATCTCAGAAGAGACCCAGTACTTC.

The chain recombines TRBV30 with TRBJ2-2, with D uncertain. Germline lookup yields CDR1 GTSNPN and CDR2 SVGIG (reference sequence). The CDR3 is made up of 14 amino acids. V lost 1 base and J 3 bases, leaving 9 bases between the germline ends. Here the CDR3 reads CAWSATQYTGELFF. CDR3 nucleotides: TGTGCCTGGAGTGCCACTCAGTACACCGGGGAGCTGTTTTTT.

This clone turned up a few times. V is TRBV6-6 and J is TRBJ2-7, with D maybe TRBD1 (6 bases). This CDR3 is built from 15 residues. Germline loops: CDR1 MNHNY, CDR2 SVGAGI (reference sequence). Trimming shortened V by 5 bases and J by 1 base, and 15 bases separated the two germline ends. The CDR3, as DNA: TGTGCCAGCAGTCGTACCGGGACACAGTCCTACGAGCAGTACTTC. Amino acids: CASSRTGTQSYEQYF.

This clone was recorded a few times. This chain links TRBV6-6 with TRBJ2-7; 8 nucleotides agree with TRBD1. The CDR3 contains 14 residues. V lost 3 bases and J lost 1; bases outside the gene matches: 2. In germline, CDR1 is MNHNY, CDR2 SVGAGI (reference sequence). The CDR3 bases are TGTGCCAGCAGTTATCGGGACAGGTCCTACGAGCAGTACTTC. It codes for CASSYRDRSYEQYF.

Here the CDR3 DNA reads TGTGCCAGCAGTGCGACTAGCCCCTACAATGAGCAGTTCTTC. This codes for CASSATSPYNEQFF. The chain employs TRBV2 and TRBJ2-1, with TRBD2 matching 7 bases. Germline CDR1 reads SNHLY; CDR2 reads FYNNEI. J gave up 2 bases and V 4 bases, and 2 bases lay outside the gene matches. The CDR3 consists of 14 residues.

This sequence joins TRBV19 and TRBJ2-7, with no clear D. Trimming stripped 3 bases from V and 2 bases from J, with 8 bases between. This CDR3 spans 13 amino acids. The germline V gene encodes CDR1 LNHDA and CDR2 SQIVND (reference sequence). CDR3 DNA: TGTGCCAGTAGTATGTCCATTCCCTACGAGCAGTACTTC. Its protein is CASSMSIPYEQYF.

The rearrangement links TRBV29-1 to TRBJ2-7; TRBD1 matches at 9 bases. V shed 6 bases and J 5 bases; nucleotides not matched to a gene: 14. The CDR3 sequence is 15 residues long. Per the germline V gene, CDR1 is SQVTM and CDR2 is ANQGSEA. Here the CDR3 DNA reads TGCAGCGTCGCGAGTTTGGGGACAGGGTCCCACGAGCAGTACTTC. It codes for CSVASLGTGSHEQYF.

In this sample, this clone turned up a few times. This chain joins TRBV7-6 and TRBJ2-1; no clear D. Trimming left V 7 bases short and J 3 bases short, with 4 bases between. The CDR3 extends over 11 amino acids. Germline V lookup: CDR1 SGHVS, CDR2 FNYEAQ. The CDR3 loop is CASNNYNEQFF. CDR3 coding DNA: TGTGCCAGCAACAACTACAATGAGCAGTTCTTC.

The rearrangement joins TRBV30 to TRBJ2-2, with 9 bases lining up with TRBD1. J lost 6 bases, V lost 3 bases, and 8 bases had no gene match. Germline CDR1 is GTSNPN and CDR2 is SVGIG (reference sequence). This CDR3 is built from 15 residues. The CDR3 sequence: CAWRVTGGAPGELFF. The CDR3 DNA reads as TGTGCCTGGAGGGTTACAGGGGGCGCCCCCGGGGAGCTGTTTTTT. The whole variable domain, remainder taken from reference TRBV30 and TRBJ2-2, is SQTIHQWPATLVQPVGSPLSLECTVEGTSNPNLYWYRQAAGRGLQLLFYSVGIGQISSEVPQNLSASRPQDRQFILSSKKLLLSDSGFYLCAWRVTGGAPGELFFGEGSRLTVL.

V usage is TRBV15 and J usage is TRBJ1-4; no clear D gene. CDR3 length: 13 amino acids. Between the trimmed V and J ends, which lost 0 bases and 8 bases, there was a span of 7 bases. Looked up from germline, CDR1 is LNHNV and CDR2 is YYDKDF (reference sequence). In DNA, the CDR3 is TGTGCCACCAGCAGAGATGGGGTCGAAAAACTGTTTTTT. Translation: CATSRDGVEKLFF.